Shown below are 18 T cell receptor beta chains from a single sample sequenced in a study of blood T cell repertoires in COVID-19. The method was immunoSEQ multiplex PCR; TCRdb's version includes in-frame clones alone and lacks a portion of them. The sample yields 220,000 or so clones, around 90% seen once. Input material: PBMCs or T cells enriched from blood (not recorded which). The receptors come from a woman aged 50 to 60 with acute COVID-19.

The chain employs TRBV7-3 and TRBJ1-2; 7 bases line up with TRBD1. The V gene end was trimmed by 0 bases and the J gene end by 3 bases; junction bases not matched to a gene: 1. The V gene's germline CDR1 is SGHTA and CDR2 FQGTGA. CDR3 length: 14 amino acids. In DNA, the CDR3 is TGTGCCAGCAGCTTAACAGGGGGCGACTATGGCTACACCTTC. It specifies CASSLTGGDYGYTF.

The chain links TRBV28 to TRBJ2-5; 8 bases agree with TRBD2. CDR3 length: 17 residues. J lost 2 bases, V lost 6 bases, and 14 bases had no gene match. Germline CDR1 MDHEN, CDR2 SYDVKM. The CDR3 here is CASSYLGSGASQETQYF. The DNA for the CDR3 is TGTGCCAGCAGCTACTTAGGTAGCGGGGCCTCGCAAGAGACCCAGTACTTC.

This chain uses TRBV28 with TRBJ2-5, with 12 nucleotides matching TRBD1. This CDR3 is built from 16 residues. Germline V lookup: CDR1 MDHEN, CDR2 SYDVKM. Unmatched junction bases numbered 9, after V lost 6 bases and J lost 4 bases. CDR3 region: CASSNRDRGRRETQYF. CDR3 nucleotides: TGTGCCAGCAGCAACCGGGACAGGGGGCGCAGAGAGACCCAGTACTTC.

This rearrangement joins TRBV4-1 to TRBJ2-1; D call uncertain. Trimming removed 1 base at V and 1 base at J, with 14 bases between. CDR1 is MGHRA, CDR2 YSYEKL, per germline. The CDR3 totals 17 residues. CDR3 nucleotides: TGCGCCAGCAGCCAAGGTCTTCTGGTGCGATCCTACAATGAGCAGTTCTTC. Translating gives CASSQGLLVRSYNEQFF.

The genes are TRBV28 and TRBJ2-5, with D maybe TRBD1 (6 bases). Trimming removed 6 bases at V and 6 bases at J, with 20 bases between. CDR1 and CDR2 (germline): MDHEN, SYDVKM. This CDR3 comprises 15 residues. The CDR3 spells CASRRPTGLAKTQYF. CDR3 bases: TGTGCCAGCAGACGTCCTACAGGGTTAGCAAAGACCCAGTACTTC. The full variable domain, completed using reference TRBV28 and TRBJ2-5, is DVKVTQSSRYLVKRTGEKVFLECVQDMDHENMFWYRQDPGLGLRLIYFSYDVKMKEKGDIPEGYSVSREKKERFSLILESASTNQTSMYLCASRRPTGLAKTQYFGPGTRLLVL.

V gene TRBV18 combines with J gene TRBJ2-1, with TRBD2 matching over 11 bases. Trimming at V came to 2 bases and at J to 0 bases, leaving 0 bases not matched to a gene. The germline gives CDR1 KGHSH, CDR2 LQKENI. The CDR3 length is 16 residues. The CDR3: CASSPTSGSSYNEQFF. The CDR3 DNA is TGTGCCAGCTCACCAACTAGCGGGAGCTCCTACAATGAGCAGTTCTTC.

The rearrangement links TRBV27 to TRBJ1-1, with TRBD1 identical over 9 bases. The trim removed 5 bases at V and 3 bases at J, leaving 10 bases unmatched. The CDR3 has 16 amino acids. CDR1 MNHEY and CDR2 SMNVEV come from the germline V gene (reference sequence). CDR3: CASSPRTGEGHTEAFF. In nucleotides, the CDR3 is TGTGCCAGCAGTCCCCGGACAGGGGAGGGCCACACTGAAGCTTTCTTT.

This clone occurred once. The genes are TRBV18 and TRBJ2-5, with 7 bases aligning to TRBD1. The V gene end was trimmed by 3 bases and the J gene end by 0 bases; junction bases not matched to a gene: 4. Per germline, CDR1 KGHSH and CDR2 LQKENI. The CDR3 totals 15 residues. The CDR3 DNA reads TGTGCCAGCTCACCGCAGGGGGAGAACCAAGAGACCCAGTACTTC. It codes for CASSPQGENQETQYF.

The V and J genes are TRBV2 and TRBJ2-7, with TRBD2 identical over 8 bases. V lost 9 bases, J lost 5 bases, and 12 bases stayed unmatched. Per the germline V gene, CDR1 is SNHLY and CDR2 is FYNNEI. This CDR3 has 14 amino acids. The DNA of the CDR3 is TGTGCCAGGACCCTCGGGACTAGTAACAACGAGCAGTACTTC. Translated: CARTLGTSNNEQYF.

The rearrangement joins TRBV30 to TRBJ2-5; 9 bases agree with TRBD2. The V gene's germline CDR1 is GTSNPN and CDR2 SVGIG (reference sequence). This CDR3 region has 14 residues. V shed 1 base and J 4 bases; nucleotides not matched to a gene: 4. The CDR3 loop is CAWSEGLAPETQYF. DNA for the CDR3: TGTGCCTGGAGTGAGGGACTAGCCCCAGAGACCCAGTACTTC. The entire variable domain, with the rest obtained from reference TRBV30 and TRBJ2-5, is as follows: SQTIHQWPATLVQPVGSPLSLECTVEGTSNPNLYWYRQAAGRGLQLLFYSVGIGQISSEVPQNLSASRPQDRQFILSSKKLLLSDSGFYLCAWSEGLAPETQYFGPGTRLLVL.

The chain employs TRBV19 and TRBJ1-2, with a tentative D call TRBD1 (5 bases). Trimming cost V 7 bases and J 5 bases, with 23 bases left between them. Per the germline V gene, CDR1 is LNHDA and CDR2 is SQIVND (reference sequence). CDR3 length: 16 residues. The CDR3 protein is CASIGAWVRLIYGYTF. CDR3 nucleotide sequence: TGTGCCAGTATAGGGGCTTGGGTACGTTTAATATATGGCTACACCTTC.

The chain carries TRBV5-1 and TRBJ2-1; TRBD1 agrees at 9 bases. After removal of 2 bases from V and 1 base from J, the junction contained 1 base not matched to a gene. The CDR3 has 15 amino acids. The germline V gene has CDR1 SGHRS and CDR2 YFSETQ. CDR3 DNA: TGCGCCAGCAGCTTACAGGGGGCGTCCTACAATGAGCAGTTCTTC. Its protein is CASSLQGASYNEQFF.

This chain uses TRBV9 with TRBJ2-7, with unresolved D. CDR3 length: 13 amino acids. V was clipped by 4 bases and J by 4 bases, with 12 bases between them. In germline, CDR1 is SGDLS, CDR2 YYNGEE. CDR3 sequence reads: CASSPPTGYEQYF. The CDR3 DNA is TGTGCCAGCAGCCCTCCCACGGGTTACGAGCAGTACTTC.

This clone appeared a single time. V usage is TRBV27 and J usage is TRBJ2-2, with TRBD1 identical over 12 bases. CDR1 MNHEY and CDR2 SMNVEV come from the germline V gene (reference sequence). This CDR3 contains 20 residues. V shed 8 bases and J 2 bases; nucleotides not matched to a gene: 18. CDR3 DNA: TGTGCCAGCGAGAGCCGGGACAGGGGGCGTAGGGGTACAAACACCGGGGAGCTGTTTTTT. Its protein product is CASESRDRGRRGTNTGELFF.

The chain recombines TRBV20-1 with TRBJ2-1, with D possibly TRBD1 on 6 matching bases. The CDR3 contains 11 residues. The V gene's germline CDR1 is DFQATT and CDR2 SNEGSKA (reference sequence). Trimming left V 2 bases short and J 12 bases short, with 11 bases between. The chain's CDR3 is CSARWVRGQFF. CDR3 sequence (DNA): TGCAGTGCTAGATGGGTCAGGGGGCAGTTCTTC.

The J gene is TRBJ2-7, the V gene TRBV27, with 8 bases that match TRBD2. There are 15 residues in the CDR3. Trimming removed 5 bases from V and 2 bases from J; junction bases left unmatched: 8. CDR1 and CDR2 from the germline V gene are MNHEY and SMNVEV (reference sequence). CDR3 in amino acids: CASSVRLAKAYEQYF. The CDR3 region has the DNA TGTGCCAGCAGTGTCCGACTAGCGAAAGCCTACGAGCAGTACTTC.

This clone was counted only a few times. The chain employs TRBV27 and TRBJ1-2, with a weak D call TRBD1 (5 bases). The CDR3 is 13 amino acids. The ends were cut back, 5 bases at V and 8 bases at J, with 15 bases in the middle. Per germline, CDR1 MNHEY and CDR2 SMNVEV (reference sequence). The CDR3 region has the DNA TGTGCCAGCAGTCTACAGGCGCTCGGGGGCTACACCTTC. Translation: CASSLQALGGYTF.

DNA for the CDR3: TGTGCCAGCAGTGAATATGGCAAAAGGTTCTTC. This encodes CASSEYGKRFF. The rearrangement links TRBV25-1 to TRBJ2-1, with D unresolved. CDR3 size: 11 residues. The V gene's germline CDR1 is MGHDK and CDR2 SYGVNS. V was shortened by 0 bases and J by 15 bases, with 9 bases between the two germline ends.